This T cell receptor (beta chain) originates from a study of technical replicates of blood from several donors. The protocol was immunoSEQ multiplex PCR, while the TCRdb copy is restricted to in-frame clones and leaves out a portion. The sample holds under 85,000 clones, 75% to 90% seen once. This clone was seen only a few times. This receptor was obtained from a human donor in good health. Some clones in this sample may be carry-over from other donors' samples. Source material: PBMCs.

The CDR3 DNA reads as TGTGCCAGCAGCCCCCGCGCCGGAGATACGCAGTATTTT. Amino acid sequence: CASSPRAGDTQYF. The genes are TRBV7-3 and TRBJ2-3; D is ambiguous. This CDR3 has 13 amino acids. Between the trimmed V and J ends, which lost 5 bases and 5 bases, there was a span of 11 bases. The germline gives CDR1 SGHTA, CDR2 FQGTGA.